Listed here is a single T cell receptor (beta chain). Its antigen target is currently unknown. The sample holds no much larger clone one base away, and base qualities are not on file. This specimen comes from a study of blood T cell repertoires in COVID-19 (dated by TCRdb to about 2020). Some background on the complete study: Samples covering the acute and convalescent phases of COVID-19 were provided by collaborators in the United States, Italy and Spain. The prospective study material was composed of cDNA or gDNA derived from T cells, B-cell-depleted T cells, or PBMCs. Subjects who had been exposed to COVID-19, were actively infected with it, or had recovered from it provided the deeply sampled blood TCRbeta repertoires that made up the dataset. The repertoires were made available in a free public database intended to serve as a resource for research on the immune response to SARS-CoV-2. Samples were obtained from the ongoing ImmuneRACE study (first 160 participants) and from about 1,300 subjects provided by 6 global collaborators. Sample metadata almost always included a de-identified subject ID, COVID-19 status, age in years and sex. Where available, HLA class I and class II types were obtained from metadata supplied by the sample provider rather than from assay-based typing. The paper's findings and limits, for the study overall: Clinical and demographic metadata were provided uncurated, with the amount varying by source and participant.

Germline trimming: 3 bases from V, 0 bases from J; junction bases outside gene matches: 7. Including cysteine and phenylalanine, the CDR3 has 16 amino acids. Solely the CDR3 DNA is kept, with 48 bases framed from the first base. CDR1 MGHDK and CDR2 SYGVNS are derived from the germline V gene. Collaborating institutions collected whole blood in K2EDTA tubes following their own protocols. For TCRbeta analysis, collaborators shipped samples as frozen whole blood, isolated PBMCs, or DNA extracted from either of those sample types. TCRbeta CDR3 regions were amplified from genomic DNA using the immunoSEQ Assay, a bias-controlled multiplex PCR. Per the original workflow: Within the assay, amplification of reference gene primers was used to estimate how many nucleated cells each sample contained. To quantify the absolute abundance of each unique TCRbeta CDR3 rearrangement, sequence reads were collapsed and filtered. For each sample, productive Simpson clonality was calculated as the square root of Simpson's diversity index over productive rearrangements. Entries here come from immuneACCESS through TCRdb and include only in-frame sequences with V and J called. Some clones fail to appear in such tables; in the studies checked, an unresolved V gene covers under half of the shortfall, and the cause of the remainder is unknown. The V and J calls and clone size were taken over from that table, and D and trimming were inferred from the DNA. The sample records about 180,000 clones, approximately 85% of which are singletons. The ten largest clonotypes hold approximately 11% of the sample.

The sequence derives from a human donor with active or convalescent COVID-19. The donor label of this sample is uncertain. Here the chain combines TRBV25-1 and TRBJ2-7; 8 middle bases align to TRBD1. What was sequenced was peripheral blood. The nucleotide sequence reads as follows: TGTGCCAGCAGTGACCCCAGACAGGGGAGCTCCTACGAGCAGTACTTC. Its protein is CASSDPRQGSSYEQYF.